These T cell receptor beta chains were read from a single sample in a study of cytomegalovirus exposure and HLA in healthy donors. Assay used: immunoSEQ multiplex PCR; TCRdb lists only in-frame clones, some missing. The top ten hold roughly 3% of the sample, which has 150,000 to 200,000 clones, roughly 80% seen once. The sequenced sample consisted of PBMCs. The receptors were sampled from a female donor in good health and CMV-seronegative. Both conserved end residues are part of each CDR3. A D gene is named only where the DNA matches it firmly. The size entry is marked missing in some rows and otherwise reads once, few, many or a size class.

j_call: TRBJ2-1; d_call: TRBD2; v_call: TRBV19; clone_size: NA; cdr3_aa: CASSGTSSSYNEQFF; cdr3_nt: TGTGCCAGTAGCGGGACTAGCAGCTCCTACAATGAGCAGTTCTTC
j_call: TRBJ1-1; d_call: NA; v_call: TRBV6-1; clone_size: NA; cdr3_aa: CASSERSRGTEAFF; cdr3_nt: TGTGCCAGCAGTGAGAGGAGTCGGGGAACTGAAGCTTTCTTT
j_call: TRBJ2-3; d_call: TRBD2; v_call: TRBV7-2; clone_size: NA; cdr3_aa: CASSRRGGGAERTDTQYF; cdr3_nt: TGTGCCAGCAGCCGCCGTGGCGGGGGGGCCGAGAGGACAGATACGCAGTATTTT
j_call: TRBJ1-5; d_call: TRBD1; v_call: TRBV11-1; clone_size: NA; cdr3_aa: CASSLGQGGNQPQHF; cdr3_nt: TGTGCCAGCAGCTTAGGACAGGGTGGCAATCAGCCCCAGCATTTT
j_call: TRBJ1-4; d_call: TRBD1; v_call: TRBV7-9; clone_size: NA; cdr3_aa: CASSQGQGVSDEKLFF; cdr3_nt: TGTGCCAGCAGCCAGGGACAGGGGGTTTCGGATGAAAAACTGTTTTTT
j_call: TRBJ1-6; d_call: TRBD1; v_call: TRBV30; clone_size: NA; cdr3_aa: CAWSEDRDSPLHF; cdr3_nt: TGTGCCTGGAGTGAAGACAGGGATTCACCCCTCCACTTT
j_call: TRBJ1-3; d_call: TRBD1; v_call: TRBV29-1; clone_size: few; cdr3_aa: CSVLLFPGQGSTGNTIYF; cdr3_nt: TGCAGCGTGCTCCTCTTCCCGGGACAGGGGTCCACTGGAAACACCATATATTTT
j_call: TRBJ2-3; d_call: TRBD2; v_call: TRBV28; clone_size: NA; cdr3_aa: CASSLPSGTSGRGTDTQYF; cdr3_nt: TGTGCCAGCAGTTTACCCTCGGGGACTAGCGGGAGGGGCACAGATACGCAGTATTTT
j_call: TRBJ1-4; d_call: NA; v_call: TRBV7-2; clone_size: few; cdr3_aa: CASSTRTNEKLFF; cdr3_nt: TGTGCCAGCAGCACCAGAACCAATGAAAAACTGTTTTTT
j_call: TRBJ2-3; d_call: TRBD1; v_call: TRBV28; clone_size: NA; cdr3_aa: CASKTGQGSTDTQYF; cdr3_nt: TGTGCCAGCAAAACGGGACAGGGGAGCACAGATACGCAGTATTTT
j_call: TRBJ2-2; d_call: NA; v_call: TRBV30; clone_size: few; cdr3_aa: CAWSVLGELFF; cdr3_nt: TGTGCCTGGAGTGTACTCGGGGAGCTGTTTTTT
j_call: TRBJ2-3; d_call: TRBD2; v_call: TRBV19; clone_size: once; cdr3_aa: CASSMDSGGVADTQYF; cdr3_nt: TGTGCCAGTAGTATGGATAGCGGGGGGGTTGCGGATACGCAGTATTTT
j_call: TRBJ2-1; d_call: TRBD2; v_call: TRBV7-6; clone_size: NA; cdr3_aa: CASSLDVPTSGGYNEQFF; cdr3_nt: TGTGCCAGCAGCTTAGATGTCCCCACTAGCGGGGGTTACAATGAGCAGTTCTTC
j_call: TRBJ1-6; d_call: NA; v_call: TRBV7-2; clone_size: once; cdr3_aa: CASSPRIFGDNSPLHF; cdr3_nt: TGTGCCAGCAGCCCCAGGATCTTCGGGGATAATTCACCCCTCCACTTT
j_call: TRBJ1-2; d_call: NA; v_call: TRBV5-8; clone_size: NA; cdr3_aa: CASSRRPTAGNYGYTF; cdr3_nt: TGTGCCAGCAGCCGTAGGCCTACAGCGGGGAACTATGGCTACACCTTC
j_call: TRBJ1-4; d_call: TRBD1; v_call: TRBV15; clone_size: NA; cdr3_aa: CATGDRASEKLFF; cdr3_nt: TGTGCCACCGGGGACAGGGCAAGTGAAAAACTGTTTTTT
j_call: TRBJ1-5; d_call: NA; v_call: TRBV19; clone_size: once; cdr3_aa: CASSSLRGSGNNQPQHF; cdr3_nt: TGTGCCAGTAGTTCCTTGAGGGGGAGTGGGAACAATCAGCCCCAGCATTTT
j_call: TRBJ1-6; d_call: NA; v_call: TRBV27; clone_size: NA; cdr3_aa: CASSSEDFGGSPLHF; cdr3_nt: TGTGCCAGCAGTTCCGAGGACTTCGGGGGTTCACCCCTCCACTTT
j_call: TRBJ1-5; d_call: NA; v_call: TRBV7-9; clone_size: NA; cdr3_aa: CSSSLEEGVEGIQPQHF; cdr3_nt: TGTTCCAGCAGCTTAGAAGAGGGGGTAGAGGGGATTCAGCCCCAGCATTTT
j_call: TRBJ1-3; d_call: TRBD1; v_call: TRBV9; clone_size: NA; cdr3_aa: CASSVTGTAGNTIYF; cdr3_nt: TGTGCCAGCAGCGTTACCGGGACAGCTGGAAACACCATATATTTT
j_call: TRBJ2-7; d_call: TRBD1; v_call: TRBV19; clone_size: once; cdr3_aa: CASSPTGGTYEQYF; cdr3_nt: TGTGCCAGTAGTCCGACAGGGGGGACCTACGAGCAGTACTTC
j_call: TRBJ1-2; d_call: NA; v_call: TRBV6-5; clone_size: NA; cdr3_aa: CASTTGSGYTF; cdr3_nt: TGTGCCAGCACGACGGGGAGTGGCTACACCTTC
j_call: TRBJ2-1; d_call: NA; v_call: TRBV6-7; clone_size: NA; cdr3_aa: CAIPRGLFRVNEQFF; cdr3_nt: TGTGCCATCCCCCGGGGGTTGTTTCGCGTCAATGAGCAGTTCTTC
j_call: TRBJ2-7; d_call: TRBD1; v_call: TRBV15; clone_size: few; cdr3_aa: CATSRGVGDSSYEQYF; cdr3_nt: TGTGCCACCAGCAGAGGGGTGGGGGACAGCTCCTACGAGCAGTACTTC
j_call: TRBJ1-5; d_call: NA; v_call: TRBV6-5; clone_size: NA; cdr3_aa: CASKDSGNSNQPQHF; cdr3_nt: TGTGCCAGCAAGGACTCAGGAAATAGCAATCAGCCCCAGCATTTT
j_call: TRBJ1-4; d_call: TRBD1; v_call: TRBV7-9; clone_size: NA; cdr3_aa: CASSSPTGTLKELFF; cdr3_nt: TGTGCCAGCAGCTCCCCGACAGGGACCTTGAAGGAACTGTTTTTT
j_call: TRBJ2-1; d_call: NA; v_call: TRBV30; clone_size: once; cdr3_aa: CAWSILNEQFF; cdr3_nt: TGTGCCTGGAGTATTCTCAATGAGCAGTTCTTC
j_call: TRBJ2-1; d_call: NA; v_call: TRBV18; clone_size: NA; cdr3_aa: CASSRDTNEQFF; cdr3_nt: TGTGCCAGCTCACGGGACACGAACGAGCAGTTCTTC
j_call: TRBJ1-5; d_call: NA; v_call: TRBV4-3; clone_size: few; cdr3_aa: CASSRGFNQPQHF; cdr3_nt: TGCGCCAGCAGCCGAGGATTCAATCAGCCCCAGCATTTT
j_call: TRBJ1-5; d_call: NA; v_call: TRBV19; clone_size: NA; cdr3_aa: CASSTPRGTNQPQHF; cdr3_nt: TGTGCCAGTAGTACCCCCCGGGGGACCAATCAGCCCCAGCATTTT
j_call: TRBJ2-1; d_call: NA; v_call: TRBV11-2; clone_size: NA; cdr3_aa: CASSSDGTEGGEQFF; cdr3_nt: TGTGCCAGCAGCTCAGACGGGACGGAGGGCGGTGAGCAGTTCTTC
j_call: TRBJ2-1; d_call: TRBD2; v_call: TRBV9; clone_size: NA; cdr3_aa: CASSVGGTSGSHEQFF; cdr3_nt: TGTGCCAGCAGCGTAGGTGGGACTAGCGGGAGTCATGAGCAGTTCTTC
j_call: TRBJ2-1; d_call: TRBD2; v_call: TRBV27; clone_size: NA; cdr3_aa: CASSFGGSGRGEQFF; cdr3_nt: TGTGCCAGCAGTTTCGGCGGGAGTGGACGAGGTGAGCAGTTCTTC
j_call: TRBJ2-7; d_call: TRBD2; v_call: TRBV7-2; clone_size: NA; cdr3_aa: CASSSRLAGSYEQYF; cdr3_nt: TGTGCCAGCAGCTCCCGACTAGCGGGGTCCTACGAGCAGTACTTC
j_call: TRBJ1-1; d_call: NA; v_call: TRBV5-6; clone_size: few; cdr3_aa: CASSPVEGTEAFF; cdr3_nt: TGTGCCAGCAGCCCGGTCGAGGGCACTGAAGCTTTCTTT
j_call: TRBJ1-1; d_call: NA; v_call: TRBV27; clone_size: NA; cdr3_aa: CASSLSRATEAFF; cdr3_nt: TGTGCCAGCAGTTTATCGAGGGCAACTGAAGCTTTCTTT
j_call: TRBJ2-1; d_call: NA; v_call: TRBV5-4; clone_size: NA; cdr3_aa: CASSALDLNNEQFF; cdr3_nt: TGTGCCAGCAGCGCACTGGACTTAAACAATGAGCAGTTCTTC
j_call: TRBJ2-1; d_call: NA; v_call: TRBV25-1; clone_size: NA; cdr3_aa: CASSEYGGPEQFF; cdr3_nt: TGTGCCAGCAGTGAATATGGGGGCCCTGAGCAGTTCTTC
j_call: TRBJ2-2; d_call: NA; v_call: TRBV29-1; clone_size: NA; cdr3_aa: CSVTWGHMNTGELFF; cdr3_nt: TGCAGCGTTACCTGGGGACACATGAACACCGGGGAGCTGTTTTTT
j_call: TRBJ2-5; d_call: NA; v_call: TRBV5-1; clone_size: NA; cdr3_aa: CASSLGGQQETQYF; cdr3_nt: TGCGCCAGCAGCTTGGGTGGTCAGCAAGAGACCCAGTACTTC
j_call: TRBJ2-2; d_call: NA; v_call: TRBV14; clone_size: NA; cdr3_aa: CASSQGLTNTGELFF; cdr3_nt: TGTGCCAGCAGCCAAGGACTGACGAACACCGGGGAGCTGTTTTTT
j_call: TRBJ2-3; d_call: TRBD2; v_call: TRBV6-5; clone_size: NA; cdr3_aa: CASTRRGGTDTQYF; cdr3_nt: TGTGCCAGCACAAGGCGGGGGGGAACAGATACGCAGTATTTT
j_call: TRBJ2-3; d_call: NA; v_call: TRBV14; clone_size: few; cdr3_aa: CASSQDTYLTGYADTQYF; cdr3_nt: TGTGCCAGCAGCCAAGATACGTATCTAACGGGGTATGCAGATACGCAGTATTTT
j_call: TRBJ2-3; d_call: NA; v_call: TRBV6-5; clone_size: few; cdr3_aa: CASSLGLPSDTQYF; cdr3_nt: TGTGCCAGCAGCCTAGGACTACCCTCAGATACGCAGTATTTT
j_call: TRBJ2-4; d_call: TRBD1; v_call: TRBV2; clone_size: NA; cdr3_aa: CASTRWTGEAKNIQYF; cdr3_nt: TGTGCCAGCACCCGGTGGACAGGGGAGGCCAAAAACATTCAGTACTTC
j_call: TRBJ1-1; d_call: TRBD1; v_call: TRBV2; clone_size: NA; cdr3_aa: CASSQIPATGNLMNTEAFF; cdr3_nt: TGTGCCAGCAGTCAAATCCCGGCGACAGGGAATTTAATGAACACTGAAGCTTTCTTT
j_call: TRBJ1-4; d_call: TRBD1; v_call: TRBV27; clone_size: few; cdr3_aa: CASRSHRTGVIFNEKLFF; cdr3_nt: TGTGCCAGCAGATCACACCGGACAGGGGTAATTTTCAATGAAAAACTGTTTTTT
j_call: TRBJ2-7; d_call: TRBD2; v_call: TRBV28; clone_size: NA; cdr3_aa: CASSLHRLAGSFYEQYF; cdr3_nt: TGTGCCAGCAGCCTACATCGGCTAGCGGGGTCCTTCTACGAGCAGTACTTC
j_call: TRBJ2-3; d_call: NA; v_call: TRBV27; clone_size: NA; cdr3_aa: CASSLLGGPERDTQYF; cdr3_nt: TGTGCCAGCAGTTTATTGGGAGGCCCCGAGCGAGATACGCAGTATTTT